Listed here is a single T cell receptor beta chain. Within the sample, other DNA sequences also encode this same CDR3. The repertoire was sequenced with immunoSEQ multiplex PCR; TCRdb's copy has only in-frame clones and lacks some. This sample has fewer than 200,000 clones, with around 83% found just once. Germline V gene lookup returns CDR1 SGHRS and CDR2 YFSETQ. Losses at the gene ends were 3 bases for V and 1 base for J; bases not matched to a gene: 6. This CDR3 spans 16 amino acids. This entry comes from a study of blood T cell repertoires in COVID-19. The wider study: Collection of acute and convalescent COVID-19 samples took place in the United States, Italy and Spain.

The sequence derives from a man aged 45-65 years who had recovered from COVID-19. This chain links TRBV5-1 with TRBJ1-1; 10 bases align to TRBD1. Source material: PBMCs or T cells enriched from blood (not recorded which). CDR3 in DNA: TGCGCCAGCAGCTCGTCCCGGGACAGGGGGAACACTGAAGCTTTCTTT. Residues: CASSSSRDRGNTEAFF.